The subject of this entry is one T cell receptor (beta chain). No antigen is known for it. The PCR made use of 60 Vbeta and 13 Jbeta primers. The table came from immunoSEQ multiplex PCR; TCRdb's copy has only in-frame clones and leaves some out. The ten most abundant clones cover over 1.5% of a sample with 100,000 to 150,000 clones. Germline CDR1 reads SGHRS; CDR2 reads YFSETQ. The V and J ends lost 3 bases and 0 bases respectively, with 7 bases between them. CDR3 length: 14 amino acids. The sample originates from a study of cytomegalovirus exposure and HLA in healthy donors. Study-wide results and caveats: The study reported that TCR beta sequences accurately predicted HLA-A and HLA-B alleles in most subjects.

What was sequenced was PBMCs. This TCR was sampled from a man younger than 35 in good health and CMV-seronegative. The chain recombines TRBV5-1 with TRBJ1-5, with a tentative D call TRBD1 (6 bases). The chain's CDR3 is CASSSGDSNQPQHF. Written as DNA, the CDR3 is TGCGCCAGCAGCTCAGGGGATAGCAATCAGCCCCAGCATTTT. Filled out from reference TRBV5-1 and TRBJ1-5, the complete variable domain reads KAGVTQTPRYLIKTRGQQVTLSCSPISGHRSVSWYQQTPGQGLQFLFEYFSETQRNKGNFPGRFSGRQFSNSRSEMNVSTLELGDSALYLCASSSGDSNQPQHFGDGTRLSIL.